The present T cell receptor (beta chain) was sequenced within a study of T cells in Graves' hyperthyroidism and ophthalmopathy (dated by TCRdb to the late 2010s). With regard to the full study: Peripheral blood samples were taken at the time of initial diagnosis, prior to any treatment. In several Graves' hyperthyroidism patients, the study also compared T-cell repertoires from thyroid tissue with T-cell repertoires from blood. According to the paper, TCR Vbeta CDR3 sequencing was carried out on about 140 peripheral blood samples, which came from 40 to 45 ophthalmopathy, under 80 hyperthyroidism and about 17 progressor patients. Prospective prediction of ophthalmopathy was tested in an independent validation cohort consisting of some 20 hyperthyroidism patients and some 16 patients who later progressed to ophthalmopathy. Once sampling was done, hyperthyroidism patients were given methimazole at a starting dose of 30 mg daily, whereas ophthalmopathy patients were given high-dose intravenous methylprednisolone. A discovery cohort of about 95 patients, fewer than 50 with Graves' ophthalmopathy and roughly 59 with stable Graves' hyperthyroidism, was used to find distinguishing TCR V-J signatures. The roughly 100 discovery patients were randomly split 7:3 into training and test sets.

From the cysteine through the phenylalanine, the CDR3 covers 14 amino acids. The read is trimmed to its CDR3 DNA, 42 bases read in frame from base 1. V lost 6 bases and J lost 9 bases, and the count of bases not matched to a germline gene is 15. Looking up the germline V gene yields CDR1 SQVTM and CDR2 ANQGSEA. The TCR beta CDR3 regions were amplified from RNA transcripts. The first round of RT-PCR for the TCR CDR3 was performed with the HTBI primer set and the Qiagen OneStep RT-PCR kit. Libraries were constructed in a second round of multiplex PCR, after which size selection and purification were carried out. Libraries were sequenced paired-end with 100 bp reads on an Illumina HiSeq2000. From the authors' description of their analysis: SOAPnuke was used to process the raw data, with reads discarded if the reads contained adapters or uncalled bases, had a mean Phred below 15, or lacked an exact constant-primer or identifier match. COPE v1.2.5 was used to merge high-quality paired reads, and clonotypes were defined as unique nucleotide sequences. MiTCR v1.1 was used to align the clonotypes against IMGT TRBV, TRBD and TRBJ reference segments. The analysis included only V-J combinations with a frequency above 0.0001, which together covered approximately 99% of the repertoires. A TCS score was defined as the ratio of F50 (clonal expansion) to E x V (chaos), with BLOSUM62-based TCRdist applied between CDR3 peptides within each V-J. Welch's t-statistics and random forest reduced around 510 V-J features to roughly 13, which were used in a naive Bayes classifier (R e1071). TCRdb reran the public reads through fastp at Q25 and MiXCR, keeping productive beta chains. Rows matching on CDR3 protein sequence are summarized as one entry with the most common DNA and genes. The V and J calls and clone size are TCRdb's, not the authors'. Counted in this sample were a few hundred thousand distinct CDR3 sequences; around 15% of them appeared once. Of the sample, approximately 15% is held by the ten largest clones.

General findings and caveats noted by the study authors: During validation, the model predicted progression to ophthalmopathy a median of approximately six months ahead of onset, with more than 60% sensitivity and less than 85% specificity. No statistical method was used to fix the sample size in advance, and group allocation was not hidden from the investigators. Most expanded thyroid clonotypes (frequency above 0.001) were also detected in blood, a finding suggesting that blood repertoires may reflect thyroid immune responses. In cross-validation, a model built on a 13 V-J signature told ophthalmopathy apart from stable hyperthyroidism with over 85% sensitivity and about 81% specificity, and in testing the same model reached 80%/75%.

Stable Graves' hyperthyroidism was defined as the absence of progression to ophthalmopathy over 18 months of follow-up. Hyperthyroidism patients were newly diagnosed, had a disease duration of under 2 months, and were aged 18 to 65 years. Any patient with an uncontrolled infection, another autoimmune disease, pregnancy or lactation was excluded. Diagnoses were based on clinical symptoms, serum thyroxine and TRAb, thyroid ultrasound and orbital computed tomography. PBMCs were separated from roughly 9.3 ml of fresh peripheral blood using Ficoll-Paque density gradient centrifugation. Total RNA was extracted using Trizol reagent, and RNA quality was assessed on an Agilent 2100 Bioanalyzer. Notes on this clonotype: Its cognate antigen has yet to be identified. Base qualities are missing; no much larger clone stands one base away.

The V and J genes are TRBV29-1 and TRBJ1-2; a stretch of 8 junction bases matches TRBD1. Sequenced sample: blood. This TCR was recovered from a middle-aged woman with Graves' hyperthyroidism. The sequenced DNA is TGCAGCGTCATAGGGACAGGCTATTTCGGGAGCTACACCTTC. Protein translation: CSVIGTGYFGSYTF.